This is a list of T cell receptor beta chains from one sample in a study of blood T cells in healthy people across ages. MiXCR, run by TCRdb on the 5' RACE reads, gives a single entry per CDR3 protein. The sample includes roughly 800,000 distinct CDR3 sequences, 55% to 70% of them seen just once. Sequenced: blood. These TCRs come from a man aged 30-40 years in good health. The CDR3 runs from the conserved cysteine through the conserved F or W. Each record gives: D gene, J gene, V gene, clone size, CDR3 DNA, CDR3 protein. A D gene is named only where the DNA matches it firmly. A row's size may be missing; if present it is once, few, many or a size class.

D gene: TRBD2; J gene: TRBJ2-3; V gene: TRBV20-1; clone size: few; CDR3 DNA: TGCAGTGGGACTAGCGGGGGTAGCACAGATACGCAGTATTTT; CDR3 protein: CSGTSGGSTDTQYF
D gene: TRBD1; J gene: TRBJ2-3; V gene: TRBV12-5; clone size: .; CDR3 DNA: TGTGCTAGTGGTTTGGGGACAGGGGGGACAGATACGCAGTATTTT; CDR3 protein: CASGLGTGGTDTQYF
D gene: TRBD2; J gene: TRBJ2-3; V gene: TRBV7-9; clone size: .; CDR3 DNA: TGTGCCAGCAGCTTCGGGACTAGCGGGGGGCACACAGATACGCAGTATTTT; CDR3 protein: CASSFGTSGGHTDTQYF
D gene: .; J gene: TRBJ2-1; V gene: TRBV20-1; clone size: .; CDR3 DNA: TGCAGTGCTAGAGAAGTGACACCTGGTGGGGAGACCCAGTTCTTC; CDR3 protein: CSAREVTPGGETQFF
D gene: TRBD2; J gene: TRBJ2-1; V gene: TRBV5-1; clone size: .; CDR3 DNA: TGCGCCAGCAGCGCCACGGCCGCCAGCGGGGTTGAGCAGTTCTTC; CDR3 protein: CASSATAASGVEQFF
D gene: TRBD2; J gene: TRBJ2-7; V gene: TRBV7-2; clone size: .; CDR3 DNA: TGTGCCAGCAGCCAAGAAGGGGGACTAGCCCACGAGCAGTACTTC; CDR3 protein: CASSQEGGLAHEQYF
D gene: .; J gene: TRBJ2-5; V gene: TRBV29-1; clone size: few; CDR3 DNA: TGCAGCGGAGCTAGGGGGGGGCCGATTGAGACCCAGTACTTC; CDR3 protein: CSGARGGPIETQYF
D gene: .; J gene: TRBJ2-3; V gene: TRBV20-1; clone size: .; CDR3 DNA: TGCAGTGCTATTTTGGGGGGGCGCGCAGATACGCAGTATTTT; CDR3 protein: CSAILGGRADTQYF
D gene: TRBD2; J gene: TRBJ2-5; V gene: TRBV7-6; clone size: .; CDR3 DNA: TGTGCCAGCAGCCTAGCGGGGGGGCTCATCGAGACCCAGTACTTC; CDR3 protein: CASSLAGGLIETQYF
D gene: .; J gene: TRBJ2-7; V gene: TRBV11-2; clone size: .; CDR3 DNA: TGTGCCAGCATTTTAAGGACGGGGCCATCCTACGAGCAGTACTTC; CDR3 protein: CASILRTGPSYEQYF
D gene: .; J gene: TRBJ2-7; V gene: TRBV5-1; clone size: .; CDR3 DNA: TGCGCCAGCAGCTTCGGCGGCCTCCTCTCCTACGAGCAGTACTTC; CDR3 protein: CASSFGGLLSYEQYF
D gene: TRBD2; J gene: TRBJ2-7; V gene: TRBV20-1; clone size: .; CDR3 DNA: TGCAGTGCCCCCCGCGGGGGAGTTAAGTACTTC; CDR3 protein: CSAPRGGVKYF
D gene: TRBD2; J gene: TRBJ2-1; V gene: TRBV11-1; clone size: few; CDR3 DNA: TGTGCCAGCAGCTTAATCCCTCTAGGGGAGGGGCCTATAACGAGAGAGCAGTTCTTC; CDR3 protein: CASSLIPLGEGPITREQFF
D gene: .; J gene: TRBJ2-7; V gene: TRBV20-1; clone size: many; CDR3 DNA: TGCAGTGCGTACCGGGACCCCCGCTACGAGCAGTACTTC; CDR3 protein: CSAYRDPRYEQYF
D gene: .; J gene: TRBJ2-5; V gene: TRBV12-3/TRBV12-4; clone size: .; CDR3 DNA: TGTGCCAGCAGTTTCACGGGGCGCGAAGAGACCCGGTACTTC; CDR3 protein: CASSFTGREETRYF
D gene: TRBD2; J gene: TRBJ2-1; V gene: TRBV24-1; clone size: few; CDR3 DNA: TGTGCCACCAGTGACGGCCCTAGACTAGCGGGGCTCAATGAGCAGTTCTTC; CDR3 protein: CATSDGPRLAGLNEQFF
D gene: .; J gene: TRBJ2-6; V gene: TRBV6-1; clone size: once; CDR3 DNA: TGTGCCATCCCGAATCGAGCCAATTCTGGGGCCAACGTCCTGACTTTC; CDR3 protein: CAIPNRANSGANVLTF
D gene: .; J gene: TRBJ2-1; V gene: TRBV3-1; clone size: once; CDR3 DNA: TGTGCCAGCAGCCGCGGGACACCAGGGAGGGGTTACAATGAGCAGTTCTTC; CDR3 protein: CASSRGTPGRGYNEQFF
D gene: .; J gene: TRBJ2-7; V gene: TRBV5-1; clone size: .; CDR3 DNA: TGCGCCAGCAGCTTGGTGGATAGTAGAGACTCCTACGAGCAGTACTTC; CDR3 protein: CASSLVDSRDSYEQYF
D gene: .; J gene: TRBJ2-7; V gene: TRBV4-1; clone size: .; CDR3 DNA: TGCGCCAGCAGCCAAGATCGTACGGGCTCCTACAATGAGCAGTACTTC; CDR3 protein: CASSQDRTGSYNEQYF
D gene: TRBD1; J gene: TRBJ2-1; V gene: TRBV5-1; clone size: .; CDR3 DNA: TGCGCCAGCAGCGTAGGACAGGGTGTAAATGAGCAGTTCTTC; CDR3 protein: CASSVGQGVNEQFF
D gene: .; J gene: TRBJ1-1; V gene: TRBV20-1; clone size: .; CDR3 DNA: TGCAGTGCTAGCGGACATGGGTTAAGCACTGAAGCTTTCTTT; CDR3 protein: CSASGHGLSTEAFF
D gene: .; J gene: TRBJ1-1; V gene: TRBV7-9; clone size: .; CDR3 DNA: TGTGCCCGCATGACCACTATCGACACTGAAGCTTTCTTT; CDR3 protein: CARMTTIDTEAFF
D gene: .; J gene: TRBJ2-1; V gene: TRBV4-2; clone size: .; CDR3 DNA: TGTGCCAGCAGCCAAGAGGGCAGCTGGGCTGAGCAGTTCTTC; CDR3 protein: CASSQEGSWAEQFF
D gene: .; J gene: TRBJ2-6; V gene: TRBV29-1; clone size: few; CDR3 DNA: TGCAGCGATGACAGGCTTGGGGCCAACGTCCTGACTTTC; CDR3 protein: CSDDRLGANVLTF
D gene: .; J gene: TRBJ1-6; V gene: TRBV12-3/TRBV12-4; clone size: .; CDR3 DNA: TGTGCCAGCACCTTTGAAAGCTCCTATAATTCACCCTTCCACTTT; CDR3 protein: CASTFESSYNSPFHF
D gene: .; J gene: TRBJ2-6; V gene: TRBV12-3/TRBV12-4; clone size: .; CDR3 DNA: TGTGCCGGCAGTTCCTCAGGGGGGGCCAACGTCCTGACTTTC; CDR3 protein: CAGSSSGGANVLTF
D gene: TRBD1; J gene: TRBJ1-2; V gene: TRBV7-2; clone size: .; CDR3 DNA: TGTGCCAGTACGACAGGGGCCGACGACTATGGCTACACCTTC; CDR3 protein: CASTTGADDYGYTF
D gene: .; J gene: TRBJ2-7; V gene: TRBV20-1; clone size: .; CDR3 DNA: TGCAGTGCGGTCGAGGGGAGTAGAACCTACGAGCAGTACTTC; CDR3 protein: CSAVEGSRTYEQYF
D gene: .; J gene: TRBJ2-1; V gene: TRBV20-1; clone size: .; CDR3 DNA: TGCAGTGCTAGAGATTGGGCTGAGCAGTTCTTC; CDR3 protein: CSARDWAEQFF
D gene: TRBD2; J gene: TRBJ2-5; V gene: TRBV20-1; clone size: .; CDR3 DNA: TGCAGTGCTAGGGAACTAGCGGGGGGGCGCCAAGAGACCCAGTACTTC; CDR3 protein: CSARELAGGRQETQYF
D gene: .; J gene: TRBJ2-5; V gene: TRBV6-1; clone size: few; CDR3 DNA: TGTGCCAGCAGTGAAAAACAGGGAAGGGGGGAGACCCAGTACTTC; CDR3 protein: CASSEKQGRGETQYF
D gene: TRBD1; J gene: TRBJ2-3; V gene: TRBV29-1; clone size: .; CDR3 DNA: TGCAGCAGCGGGACAGGGGTCACAGATACGCAGTATTTT; CDR3 protein: CSSGTGVTDTQYF
D gene: .; J gene: TRBJ1-6; V gene: TRBV12-3/TRBV12-4; clone size: few; CDR3 DNA: TGTGCCAGCAGGCAACCGGCGGGACCCCTCCACTTT; CDR3 protein: CASRQPAGPLHF
D gene: .; J gene: TRBJ2-1; V gene: TRBV6-1; clone size: .; CDR3 DNA: TGTGCCAGCAGCCGGGACCCACAGGACAATGAGCAGTTCTTC; CDR3 protein: CASSRDPQDNEQFF
D gene: .; J gene: TRBJ2-7; V gene: TRBV4-3; clone size: few; CDR3 DNA: TGCGCCAGCAGCCAAGGCCGTAGCGGCCTACCCTACGAGCAGTACTTC; CDR3 protein: CASSQGRSGLPYEQYF
D gene: .; J gene: TRBJ2-3; V gene: TRBV4-2; clone size: .; CDR3 DNA: TGTGCCAGCAGCCAAGTGATTTCGGGGGAGTTATCCGTTACGCAGTATTTT; CDR3 protein: CASSQVISGELSVTQYF
D gene: TRBD1; J gene: TRBJ1-2; V gene: TRBV3-1; clone size: .; CDR3 DNA: TGTGCCAGCAGCCAAGAAAGGGCCCGTTGGGACAGGCTGGTGGGCTACACCTTC; CDR3 protein: CASSQERARWDRLVGYTF
D gene: .; J gene: TRBJ2-3; V gene: TRBV7-2; clone size: .; CDR3 DNA: TGTGCCAGCAGCCATCTATGGGGTGAAGATACGCAGTATTTT; CDR3 protein: CASSHLWGEDTQYF
D gene: TRBD2; J gene: TRBJ2-7; V gene: TRBV20-1; clone size: once; CDR3 DNA: TGCAGTGCTAGATATTCGCTAGCGGGCTCCTACGAGCAGTACTTC; CDR3 protein: CSARYSLAGSYEQYF
D gene: .; J gene: TRBJ2-2; V gene: TRBV29-1; clone size: .; CDR3 DNA: TGCAGCGTTAAGGGTTCCGGGGAGCTGTTTTTT; CDR3 protein: CSVKGSGELFF
D gene: .; J gene: TRBJ2-4; V gene: TRBV9; clone size: few; CDR3 DNA: TGTGCCAGCAGCGTAGGTGGGTCCAAAAACATTCAGTACTTC; CDR3 protein: CASSVGGSKNIQYF
D gene: TRBD2; J gene: TRBJ2-1; V gene: TRBV20-1; clone size: .; CDR3 DNA: TGCAGTGCTAGAGGCCCTAGCGGGTCCACCGGGGAGCAGTTCTTC; CDR3 protein: CSARGPSGSTGEQFF
D gene: TRBD1; J gene: TRBJ2-1; V gene: TRBV25-1; clone size: few; CDR3 DNA: TGTGCCAGCAGTGATGGTTCGGGACAGGGGTTACCCCAGTTCTTC; CDR3 protein: CASSDGSGQGLPQFF